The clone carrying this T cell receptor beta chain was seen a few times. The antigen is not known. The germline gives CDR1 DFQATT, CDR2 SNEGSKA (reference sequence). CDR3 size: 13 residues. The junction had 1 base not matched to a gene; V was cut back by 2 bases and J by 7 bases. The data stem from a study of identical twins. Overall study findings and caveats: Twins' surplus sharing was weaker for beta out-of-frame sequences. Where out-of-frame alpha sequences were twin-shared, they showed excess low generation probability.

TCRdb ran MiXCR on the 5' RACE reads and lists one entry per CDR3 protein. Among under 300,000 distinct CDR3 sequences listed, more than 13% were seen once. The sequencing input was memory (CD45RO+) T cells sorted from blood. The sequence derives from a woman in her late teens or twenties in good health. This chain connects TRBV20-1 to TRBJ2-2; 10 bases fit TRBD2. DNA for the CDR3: TGCAGTGCTAGACTAGCGGGAGTCGGGGAGCTGTTTTTT. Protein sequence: CSARLAGVGELFF.